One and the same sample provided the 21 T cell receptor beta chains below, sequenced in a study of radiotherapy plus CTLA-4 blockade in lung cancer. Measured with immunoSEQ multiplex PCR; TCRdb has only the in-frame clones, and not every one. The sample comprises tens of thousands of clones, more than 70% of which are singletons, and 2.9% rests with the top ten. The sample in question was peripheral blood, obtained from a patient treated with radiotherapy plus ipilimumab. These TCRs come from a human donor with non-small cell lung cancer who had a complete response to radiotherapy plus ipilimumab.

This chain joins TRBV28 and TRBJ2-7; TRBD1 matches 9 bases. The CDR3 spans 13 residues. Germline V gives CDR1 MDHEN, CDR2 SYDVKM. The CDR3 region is CASRGTGLYEQYF. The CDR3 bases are TGTGCTTCGAGGGGGACAGGGCTTTACGAGCAGTACTTC.

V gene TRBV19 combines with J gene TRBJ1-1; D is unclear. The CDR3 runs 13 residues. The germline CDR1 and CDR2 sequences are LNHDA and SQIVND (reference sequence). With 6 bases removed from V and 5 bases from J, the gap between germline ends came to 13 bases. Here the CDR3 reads CASSDERRTEAFF. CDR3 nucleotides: TGTGCCAGTAGCGACGAAAGGCGGACTGAAGCTTTCTTT.

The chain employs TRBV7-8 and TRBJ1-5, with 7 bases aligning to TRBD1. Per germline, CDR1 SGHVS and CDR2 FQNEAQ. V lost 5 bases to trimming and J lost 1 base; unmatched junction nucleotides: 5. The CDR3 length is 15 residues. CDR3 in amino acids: CASSDRVASNQPQHF. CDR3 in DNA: TGTGCCAGCAGCGACAGGGTTGCGAGCAATCAGCCCCAGCATTTT.

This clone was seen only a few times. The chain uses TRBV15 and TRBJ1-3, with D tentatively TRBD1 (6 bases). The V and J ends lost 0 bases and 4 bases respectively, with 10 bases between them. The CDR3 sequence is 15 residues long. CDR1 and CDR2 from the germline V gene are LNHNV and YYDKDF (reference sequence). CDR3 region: CATSRDRGSGNTIYF. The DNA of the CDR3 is TGTGCCACCAGCAGAGACAGGGGTTCCGGAAACACCATATATTTT. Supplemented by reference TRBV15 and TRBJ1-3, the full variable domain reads DAMVIQNPRYQVTQFGKPVTLSCSQTLNHNVMYWYQQKSSQAPKLLFHYYDKDFNNEADTPDNFQSRRPNTSFCFLDIRSPGLGDTAMYLCATSRDRGSGNTIYFGEGSWLTVV.

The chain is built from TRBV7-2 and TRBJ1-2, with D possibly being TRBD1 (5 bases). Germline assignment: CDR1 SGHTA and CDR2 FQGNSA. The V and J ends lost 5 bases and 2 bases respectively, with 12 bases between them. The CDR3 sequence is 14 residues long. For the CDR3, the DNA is TGTGCCAGCAGCCCTCGCAAGGGGAACTATGGCTACACCTTC. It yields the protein CASSPRKGNYGYTF.

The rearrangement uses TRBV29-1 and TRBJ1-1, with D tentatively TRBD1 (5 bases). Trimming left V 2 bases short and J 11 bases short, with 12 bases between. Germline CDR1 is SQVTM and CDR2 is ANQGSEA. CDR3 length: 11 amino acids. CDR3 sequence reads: CSVELGAWAFF. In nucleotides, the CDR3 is TGCAGCGTTGAACTAGGGGCATGGGCTTTCTTT.

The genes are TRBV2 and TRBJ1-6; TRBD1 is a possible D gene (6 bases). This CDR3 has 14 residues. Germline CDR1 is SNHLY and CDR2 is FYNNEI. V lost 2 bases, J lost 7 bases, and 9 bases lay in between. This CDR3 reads CASSEQGSNSPLHF. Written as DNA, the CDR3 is TGTGCCAGCAGTGAACAGGGGTCCAATTCACCCCTCCACTTT. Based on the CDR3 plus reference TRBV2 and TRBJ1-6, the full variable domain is EPEVTQTPSHQVTQMGQEVILRCVPISNHLYFYWYRQILGQKVEFLVSFYNNEISEKSEIFDDQFSVERPDGSNFTLKIRSTKLEDSAMYFCASSEQGSNSPLHFGNGTRLTVT.

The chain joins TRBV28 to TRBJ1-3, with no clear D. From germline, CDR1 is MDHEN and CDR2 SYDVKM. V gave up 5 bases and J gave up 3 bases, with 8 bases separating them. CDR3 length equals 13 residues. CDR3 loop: CASSPRIGNTIYF. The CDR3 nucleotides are TGTGCCAGCAGTCCGCGTATTGGAAACACCATATATTTT.

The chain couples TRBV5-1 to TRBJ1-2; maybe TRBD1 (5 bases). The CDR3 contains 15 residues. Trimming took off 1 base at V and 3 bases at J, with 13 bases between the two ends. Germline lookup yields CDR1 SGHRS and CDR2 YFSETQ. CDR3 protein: CASSLNPGLDYGYTF. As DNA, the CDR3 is TGCGCCAGCAGCTTGAACCCAGGGCTGGACTATGGCTACACCTTC.

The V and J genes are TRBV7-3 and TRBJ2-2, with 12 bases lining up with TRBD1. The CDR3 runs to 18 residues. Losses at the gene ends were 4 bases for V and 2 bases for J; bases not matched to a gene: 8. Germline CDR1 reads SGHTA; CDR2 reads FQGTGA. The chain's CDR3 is CASSSRGGTGGNTGELFF. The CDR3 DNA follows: TGTGCCAGCAGCTCCCGGGGTGGGACAGGGGGCAACACCGGGGAGCTGTTTTTT. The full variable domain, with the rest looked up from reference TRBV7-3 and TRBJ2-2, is GAGVSQTPSNKVTEKGKYVELRCDPISGHTALYWYRQSLGQGPEFLIYFQGTGAADDSGLPNDRFFAVRPEGSVSTLKIQRTERGDSAVYLCASSSRGGTGGNTGELFFGEGSRLTVL.

CDR3 sequence: CASSLVGQPTDTQYF. CDR3 coding DNA: TGTGCCAGCAGTTTAGTCGGACAGCCCACAGATACGCAGTATTTT. The V call is TRBV28, the J call TRBJ2-3; D perhaps matches TRBD1 (6 bases). In germline, CDR1 is MDHEN, CDR2 SYDVKM. Deletions cut 2 bases from V and 2 bases from J, with 11 bases between. The CDR3 has 15 residues.

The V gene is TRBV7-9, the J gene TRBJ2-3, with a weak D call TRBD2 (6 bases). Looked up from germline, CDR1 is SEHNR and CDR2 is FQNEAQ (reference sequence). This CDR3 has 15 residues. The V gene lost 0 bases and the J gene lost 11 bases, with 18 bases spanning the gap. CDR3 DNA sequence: TGTGCCAGCAGCTTAGCGGGACTCCCGGACGGGGGGCAGTATTTT. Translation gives CASSLAGLPDGGQYF.

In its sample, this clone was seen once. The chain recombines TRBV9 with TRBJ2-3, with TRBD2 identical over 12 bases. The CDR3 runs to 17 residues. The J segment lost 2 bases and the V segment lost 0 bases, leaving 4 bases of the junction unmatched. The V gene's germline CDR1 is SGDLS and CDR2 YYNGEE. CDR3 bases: TGTGCCAGCAGCGTAGGTGGACTAGCGGGGCTCACAGATACGCAGTATTTT. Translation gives CASSVGGLAGLTDTQYF. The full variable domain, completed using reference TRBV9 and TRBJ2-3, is DSGVTQTPKHLITATGQRVTLRCSPRSGDLSVYWYQQSLDQGLQFLIQYYNGEERAKGNILERFSAQQFPDLHSELNLSSLELGDSALYFCASSVGGLAGLTDTQYFGPGTRLTVL.

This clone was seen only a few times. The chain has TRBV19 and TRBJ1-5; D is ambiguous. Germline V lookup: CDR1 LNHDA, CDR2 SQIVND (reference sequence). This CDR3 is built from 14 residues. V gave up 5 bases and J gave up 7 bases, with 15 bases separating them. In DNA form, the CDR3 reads TGTGCCAGTAGTTTCGACGACACCTTCCAGCCCCAGCATTTT. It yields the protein CASSFDDTFQPQHF.

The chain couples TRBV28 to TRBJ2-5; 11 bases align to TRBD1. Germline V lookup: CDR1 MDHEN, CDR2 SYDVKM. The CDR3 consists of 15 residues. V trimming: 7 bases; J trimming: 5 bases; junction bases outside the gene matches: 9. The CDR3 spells CASNYGTGGYETQYF. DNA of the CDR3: TGTGCCAGCAACTACGGGACAGGGGGATATGAGACCCAGTACTTC.

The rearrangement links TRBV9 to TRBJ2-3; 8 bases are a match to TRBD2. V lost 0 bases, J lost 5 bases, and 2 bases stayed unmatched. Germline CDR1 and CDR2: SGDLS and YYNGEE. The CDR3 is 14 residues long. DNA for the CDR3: TGTGCCAGCAGCGTAGCCGGGGGGGTAGATACGCAGTATTTT. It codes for CASSVAGGVDTQYF.

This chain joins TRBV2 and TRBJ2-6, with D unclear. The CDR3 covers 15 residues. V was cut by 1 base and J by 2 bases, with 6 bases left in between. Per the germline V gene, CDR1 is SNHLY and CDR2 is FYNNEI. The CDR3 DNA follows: TGTGCCAGCAGTGAAGACCGGGCTGGGGCCAACGTCCTGACTTTC. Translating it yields CASSEDRAGANVLTF.

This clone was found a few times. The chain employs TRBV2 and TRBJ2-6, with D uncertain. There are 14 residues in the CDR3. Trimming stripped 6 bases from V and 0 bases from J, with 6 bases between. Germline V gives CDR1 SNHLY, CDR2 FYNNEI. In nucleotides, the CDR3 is TGTGCCAGCAGGTACAGCTCTGGGGCCAACGTCCTGACTTTC. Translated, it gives CASRYSSGANVLTF.

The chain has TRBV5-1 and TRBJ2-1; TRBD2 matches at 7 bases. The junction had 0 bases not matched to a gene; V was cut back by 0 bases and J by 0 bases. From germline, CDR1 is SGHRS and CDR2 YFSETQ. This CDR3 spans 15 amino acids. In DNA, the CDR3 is TGCGCCAGCAGCTTGGCTAGCGGCTCCTACAATGAGCAGTTCTTC. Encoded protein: CASSLASGSYNEQFF.

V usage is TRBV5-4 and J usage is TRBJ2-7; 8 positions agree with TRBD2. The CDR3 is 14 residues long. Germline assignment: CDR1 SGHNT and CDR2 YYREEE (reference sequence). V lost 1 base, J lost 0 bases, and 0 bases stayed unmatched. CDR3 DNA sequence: TGTGCCAGCAGCTTGAGCGGGAGCTCCTACGAGCAGTACTTC. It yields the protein CASSLSGSSYEQYF.

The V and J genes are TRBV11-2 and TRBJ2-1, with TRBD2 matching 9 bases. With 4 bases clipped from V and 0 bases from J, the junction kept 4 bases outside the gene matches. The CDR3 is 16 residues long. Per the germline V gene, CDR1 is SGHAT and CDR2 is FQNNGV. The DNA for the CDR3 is TGTGCCAGCAGCTCGGGACTAGCTAGCTCCTACAATGAGCAGTTCTTC. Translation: CASSSGLASSYNEQFF.